This TCR beta chain was identified during a study of blood T cells in healthy people across ages. The study's findings and limits: A roughly linear age-dependent decrease characterized TCR beta diversity per million T cells. Naive CD4+ cells and diversity were both higher in long-lived donors than in aged donors.

PCR was performed a second time for about 7 to 11 cycles using a sample-barcoded 5' primer and a J-beta primer mix. TCRdb used MiXCR to reprocess the 5' RACE reads, holding one entry per CDR3 protein. The table lists about 1.4 million distinct CDR3 sequences, roughly 60% of them singletons. Russia was home to the donors, healthy Caucasian individuals aged about 6 to 100. PBMCs numbering at least 7 million were isolated per sample. The sample holds a few counts of this clonotype. Its target is unknown. With 0 bases removed from V and 2 bases from J, the gap between germline ends came to 12 bases. Germline V CDR1 and CDR2: SGHDT, YYEEEE. The CDR3 spans 16 residues.

Sequences were obtained from blood. This clonotype originated in a man younger than 30 in good health. The chain has TRBV5-6 and TRBJ2-1, with no clear D. CDR3 DNA: TGTGCCAGCAGCTTGGCCGGGCTTCCCCCCTACAATGAGCAGTTCTTC. As protein: CASSLAGLPPYNEQFF.